The source of this T cell receptor beta chain is a study of glioma-infiltrating T cells. Study results and limitations: Non-neoplastic patients had below-expected tissue-blood divergence, while all gliomas exceeded expectation. Only very few CDR3 sequences appeared in both tissue and blood.

This clonotype was counted at least ten times. Its antigen is still unknown. The CDR3 is made up of 17 amino acids. Germline CDR1 and CDR2: MNHNS and SASEGT. The J segment lost 2 bases and the V segment lost 6 bases, leaving 13 bases of the junction unmatched. Amplification of TCR alpha and beta CDR3 regions from RNA used iRepertoire nested multiplex PCR. TCRdb passed the multiplex PCR reads through MiXCR, listing each CDR3 protein once. The sample shows roughly 100,000 distinct CDR3 sequences, around 30% of them seen only once. The gene calls are TRBV6-1 and TRBJ2-7, with TRBD1 identical over 10 bases. This receptor was obtained from a human donor with low-grade glioma or glioblastoma, undergoing nonglioma brain surgery, or in good health (not recorded which). Source material: glioma tissue, nonneoplastic brain tissue, or PBMCs (not recorded which). The CDR3 reads CASRTGQGLWMAYEQYF. The DNA of the CDR3 is TGTGCCAGCAGAACGGGACAGGGGTTATGGATGGCCTACGAGCAGTACTTC.